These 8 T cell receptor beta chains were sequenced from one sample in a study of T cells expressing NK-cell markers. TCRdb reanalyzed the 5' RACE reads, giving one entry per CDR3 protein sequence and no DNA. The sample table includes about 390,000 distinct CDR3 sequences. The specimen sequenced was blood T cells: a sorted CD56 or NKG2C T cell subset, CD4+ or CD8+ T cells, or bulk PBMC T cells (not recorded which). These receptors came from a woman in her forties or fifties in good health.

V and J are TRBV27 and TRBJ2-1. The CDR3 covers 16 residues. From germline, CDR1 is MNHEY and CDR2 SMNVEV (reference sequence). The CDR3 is CASTLSVGISPNEQFF.

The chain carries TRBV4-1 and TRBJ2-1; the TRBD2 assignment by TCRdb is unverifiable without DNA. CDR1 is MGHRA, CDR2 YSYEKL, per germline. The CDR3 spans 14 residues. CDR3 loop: CASSQDGRTPEQFF.

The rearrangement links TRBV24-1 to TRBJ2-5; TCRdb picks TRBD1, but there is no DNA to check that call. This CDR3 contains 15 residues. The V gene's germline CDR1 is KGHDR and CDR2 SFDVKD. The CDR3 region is CATSGRGDQGETQYF.

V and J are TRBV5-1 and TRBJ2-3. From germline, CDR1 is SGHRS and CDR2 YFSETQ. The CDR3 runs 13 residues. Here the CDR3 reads CASSPPTVGTQYF.

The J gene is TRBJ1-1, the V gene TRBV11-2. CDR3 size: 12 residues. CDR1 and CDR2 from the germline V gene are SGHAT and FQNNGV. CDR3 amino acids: CASSLNTHEVFF.

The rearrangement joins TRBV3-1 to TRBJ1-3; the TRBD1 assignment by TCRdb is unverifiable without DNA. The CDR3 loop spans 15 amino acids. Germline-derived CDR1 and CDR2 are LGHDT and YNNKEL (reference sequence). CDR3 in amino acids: CASSPQGARRNTIYF. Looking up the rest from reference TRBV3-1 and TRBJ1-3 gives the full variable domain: DTAVSQTPKYLVTQMGNDKSIKCEQNLGHDTMYWYKQDSKKFLKIMFSYNNKELIINETVPNRFSPKSPDKAHLNLHINSLELGDSAVYFCASSPQGARRNTIYFGEGSWLTVV.

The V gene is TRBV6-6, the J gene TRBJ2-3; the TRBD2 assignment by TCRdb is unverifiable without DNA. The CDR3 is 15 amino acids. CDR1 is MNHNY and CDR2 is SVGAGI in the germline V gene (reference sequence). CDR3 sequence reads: CASSLRPGRTDTQYF.

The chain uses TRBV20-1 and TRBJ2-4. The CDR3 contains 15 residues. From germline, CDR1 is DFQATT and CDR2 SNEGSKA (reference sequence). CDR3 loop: CSAQDVVLAKNIQYF.